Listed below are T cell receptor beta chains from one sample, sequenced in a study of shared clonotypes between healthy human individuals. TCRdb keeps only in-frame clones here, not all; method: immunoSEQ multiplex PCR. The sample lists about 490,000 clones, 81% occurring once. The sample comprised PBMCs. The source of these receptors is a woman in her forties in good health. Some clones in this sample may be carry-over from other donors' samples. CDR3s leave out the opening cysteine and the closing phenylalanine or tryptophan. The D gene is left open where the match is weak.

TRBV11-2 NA ASSPQQGGTFYEQY
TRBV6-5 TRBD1 ASSQRTGVEKLF
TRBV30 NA AWSARETQY
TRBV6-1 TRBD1 ASSEAGGQAGYGYT
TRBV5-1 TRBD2 ASSSGTSGWETQY
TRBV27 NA ASSFRREAYEQY
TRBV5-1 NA ASSLGVTGNYGYT
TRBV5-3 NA ARDGILRERNSNQPQH
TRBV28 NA ASTVDNQPQH
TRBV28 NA ASSLGSGHTDTQY
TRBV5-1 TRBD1 ASSGTGGYEQY
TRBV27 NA ASRSGASYNEQF
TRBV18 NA ASSPLGDPLGEQY
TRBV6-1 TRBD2 ASSKAGGRTGELF
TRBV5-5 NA ASRGLTNEKLF
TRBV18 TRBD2 ASLGTIPGELF
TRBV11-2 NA ASSQQYYYGYT
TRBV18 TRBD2 ASSPATSGPLGADTQY